This entry lists 9 T cell receptor beta chains sequenced from one sample in a study of immune heterogeneity within non-small cell lung tumors. Multiplex PCR with 32 V and 13 J primers amplified TCR beta CDR3. TCRdb re-derived calls from the multiplex PCR reads in MiXCR, one entry per CDR3 protein. The sample carries about 3,500 distinct CDR3 sequences, under 35% recorded once. Template was bulk tumor genomic DNA, roughly 600 ng per sample. Spaced far apart, several biopsies were taken from each primary tumor during surgery. Untreated, newly diagnosed non-small cell lung cancer patients underwent curative surgery. Sequencing was carried out using lung tumor tissue. The receptor source for this set is a man between 60 and 70 years old with non-small cell lung cancer.

The CDR3 protein is CASSLAFSGRSEQYF. Here the CDR3 DNA reads TGTGCCAGCAGCTTAGCGTTTAGCGGGAGATCCGAGCAGTACTTC. The chain uses TRBV7-9 and TRBJ2-7, with 9 bases matching TRBD2. The CDR3 has 15 residues. The germline V gene has CDR1 SEHNR and CDR2 FQNEAQ (reference sequence). Losses at the gene ends were 0 bases for V and 6 bases for J; bases not matched to a gene: 6.

In its sample, this clonotype is medium-sized. V usage is TRBV19 and J usage is TRBJ2-5; D is perhaps TRBD2 (5 bases). The V end lost 5 bases, the J end lost 3 bases, and 16 bases lay between the germline ends. The CDR3 has 15 amino acids. The V gene's germline CDR1 is LNHDA and CDR2 SQIVND (reference sequence). The CDR3, as DNA: TGTGCCAGTAGTGACTCTAAGGGAGAGGAAGAGACCCAGTACTTC. The encoded protein is CASSDSKGEEETQYF.

Comment on this clonotype: This clone may be a read error of a much larger clone one base away. The genes are TRBV4-1 and TRBJ1-5; D remains ambiguous. This CDR3 comprises 13 residues. The germline V gene encodes CDR1 MGHRA and CDR2 YSYEKL. This CDR3 is CANSQDWVQPQHF. CDR3 DNA sequence: TGCGCCAACAGCCAAGATTGGGTTCAGCCCCAGCATTTT.

With regard to this clonotype: One junction end disagrees with the germline gene, perhaps due to a read error. The rearrangement uses TRBV27 and TRBJ2-5; maybe TRBD1 (5 bases). This CDR3 has 15 amino acids. Germline V gene data show CDR1 as MNHEY and CDR2 as SMNVEV (reference sequence). The CDR3 DNA reads as TGTACCAGCAGTGCCGCCAGGGTGCGCCAAGAGACCCAGTACTTC. This sequence encodes CTSSAARVRQETQYF.

The J gene is TRBJ2-6, the V gene TRBV12-3 or TRBV12-4; perhaps TRBD2 as D (5 bases). The CDR3 length is 16 residues. Trimming stripped 6 bases from V and 4 bases from J, with 16 bases between. The CDR3: CASSTDLPGGANVLTF. The CDR3 bases are TGTGCCAGCAGCACGGACCTCCCGGGAGGGGCCAACGTCCTGACTTTC.

This clonotype is medium-sized. The chain carries TRBV20-1 and TRBJ2-4; D possibly corresponds to TRBD2 (5 bases). V lost 3 bases to trimming and J lost 4 bases, with 7 bases between them. The CDR3 length is 12 residues. CDR1 is DFQATT, CDR2 SNEGSKA, per germline (reference sequence). Written as DNA, the CDR3 is TGCAGTGCTAGCGGGATAAAAAACATTCAGTACTTC. Its translation is CSASGIKNIQYF.

Details on this clonotype: With a much larger clone just one base away, this may be a read error. The chain carries TRBV6-5 and TRBJ2-7; TRBD1 might be the D (6 bases). The CDR3 has 17 amino acids. Germline V gene sequence: CDR1 MNHEY, CDR2 SVGAGI. V was shortened by 0 bases and J by 4 bases, with 19 bases between the two germline ends. CDR3 nucleotide sequence: TGTGCCAGCAGTTACTCCCTCTCACATGACAGGTCGTACGAGCAGTACTTC. Translated, it gives CASSYSLSHDRSYEQYF.

CDR3: CASRAYNEQFF. CDR3 DNA sequence: TGTGCCAGCCGAGCCTACAATGAGCAGTTCTTC. This rearrangement joins TRBV14 to TRBJ2-1; D is undetermined. Trimming took off 8 bases at V and 2 bases at J, with 4 bases between the two ends. The CDR3 is 11 amino acids. Germline V gene lookup returns CDR1 SGHDN and CDR2 FVKESK. Looking up the rest from reference TRBV14 and TRBJ2-1 gives the full variable domain: EAGVTQFPSHSVIEKGQTVTLRCDPISGHDNLYWYRRVMGKEIKFLLHFVKESKQDESGMPNNRFLAERTGGTYSTLKVQPAELEDSGVYFCASRAYNEQFFGPGTRLTVL.

This clonotype is medium-sized. V gene TRBV28 combines with J gene TRBJ1-2, with a possible D match to TRBD1 (5 bases). This CDR3 comprises 12 residues. Trimming shortened V by 7 bases and J by 8 bases, and 14 bases separated the two germline ends. Germline loops: CDR1 MDHEN, CDR2 SYDVKM. For the CDR3, the DNA is TGTGCCAGCACTAGGGGCTGGGGGGGCTACACCTTC. Protein sequence: CASTRGWGGYTF.